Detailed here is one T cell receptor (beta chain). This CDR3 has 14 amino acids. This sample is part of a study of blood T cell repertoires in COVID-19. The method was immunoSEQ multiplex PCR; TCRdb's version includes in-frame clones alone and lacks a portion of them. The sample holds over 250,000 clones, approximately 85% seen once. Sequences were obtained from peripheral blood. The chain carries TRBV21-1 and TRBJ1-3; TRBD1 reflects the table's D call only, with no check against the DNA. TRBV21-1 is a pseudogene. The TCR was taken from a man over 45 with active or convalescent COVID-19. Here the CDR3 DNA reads TGTGCCAGCAGCAAGGAGGGCAGGGGGAACACCATATATTTT. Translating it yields CASSKEGRGNTIYF.